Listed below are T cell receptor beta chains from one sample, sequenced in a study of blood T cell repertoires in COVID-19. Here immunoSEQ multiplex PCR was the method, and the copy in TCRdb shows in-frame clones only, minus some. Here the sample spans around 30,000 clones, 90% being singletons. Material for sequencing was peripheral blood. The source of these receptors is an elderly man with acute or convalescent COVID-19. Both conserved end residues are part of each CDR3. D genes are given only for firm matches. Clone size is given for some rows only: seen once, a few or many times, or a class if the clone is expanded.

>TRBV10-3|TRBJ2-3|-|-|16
CAISGGRDYSTDTQYF
TGTGCCATCAGCGGGGGCCGGGACTATAGCACAGATACGCAGTATTTT
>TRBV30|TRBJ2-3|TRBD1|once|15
CACPAPRGSTDTQYF
TGTGCCTGCCCGGCCCCCAGGGGGAGCACAGATACGCAGTATTTT
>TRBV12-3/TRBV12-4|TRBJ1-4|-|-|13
CASRPGMGEKLFF
TGTGCCAGCCGACCAGGGATGGGTGAAAAACTGTTTTTT
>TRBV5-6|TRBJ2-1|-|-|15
CASSPLGLQGDEQFF
TGTGCCAGCAGCCCTCTGGGGCTCCAGGGCGATGAGCAGTTCTTC
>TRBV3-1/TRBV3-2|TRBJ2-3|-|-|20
CASSQEARVEYYAPSDTQYF
TGTGCCAGCAGCCAAGAAGCCAGGGTCGAATACTACGCTCCCTCAGATACGCAGTATTTT
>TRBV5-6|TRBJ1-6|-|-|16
CASSYESGVYNSPLHF
TGTGCCAGCAGCTATGAATCAGGGGTATATAATTCACCCCTCCACTTT
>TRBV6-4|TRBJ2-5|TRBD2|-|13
CASSSREGETQYF
TGTGCCAGCAGCTCACGGGAGGGTGAGACCCAGTACTTC
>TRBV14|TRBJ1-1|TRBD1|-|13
CASSRDRVTEAFF
TGTGCCAGCAGCCGAGACAGGGTCACTGAAGCTTTCTTT
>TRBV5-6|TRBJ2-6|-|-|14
CASSLGAGANVLTF
TGTGCCAGCAGCTTGGGAGCTGGGGCCAACGTCCTGACTTTC
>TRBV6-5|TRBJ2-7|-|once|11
CASSYRGEQYF
TGTGCCAGCAGTTACCGAGGCGAGCAGTACTTC
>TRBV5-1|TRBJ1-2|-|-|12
CASSLPGNGYTF
TGCGCCAGCAGCTTGCCGGGTAATGGCTACACCTTC
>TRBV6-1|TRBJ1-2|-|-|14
CASSEDSWLYGYTF
TGTGCCAGCAGTGAGGACAGTTGGCTCTATGGCTACACCTTC
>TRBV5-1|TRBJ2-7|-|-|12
CASSLEGYEQYF
TGCGCCAGCAGCTTGGAGGGGTACGAGCAGTACTTC
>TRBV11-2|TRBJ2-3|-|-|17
CASSLARSRGGTDTQYF
TGTGCCAGCAGCTTAGCCCGGTCCAGGGGGGGCACAGATACGCAGTATTTT
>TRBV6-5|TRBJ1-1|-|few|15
CASSPLQRQNTEAFF
TGTGCCAGCAGTCCCCTTCAGCGGCAAAACACTGAAGCTTTCTTT
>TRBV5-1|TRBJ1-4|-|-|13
CASSLRGREKLFF
TGCGCCAGCAGCTTGAGGGGGAGAGAAAAACTGTTTTTT
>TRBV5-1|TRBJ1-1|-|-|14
CASSLGGQNTEAFF
TGCGCCAGCAGCTTGGGTGGCCAGAACACTGAAGCTTTCTTT
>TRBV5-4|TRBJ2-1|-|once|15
CASSLGRGGYNEQFF
TGTGCCAGCAGCTTAGGCCGTGGAGGTTACAATGAGCAGTTCTTC
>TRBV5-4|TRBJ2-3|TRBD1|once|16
CASSLKMGQGTDTQYF
TGTGCCAGCAGCTTAAAAATGGGACAGGGCACAGATACGCAGTATTTT
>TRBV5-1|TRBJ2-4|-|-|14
CASSLTGRTSIQYF
TGCGCCAGCAGCTTAACTGGGAGGACGAGTATTCAGTACTTC
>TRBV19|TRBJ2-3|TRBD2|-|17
CASRQYSGGPSTDTQYF
TGTGCCAGTAGACAATATAGCGGGGGACCGAGCACAGATACGCAGTATTTT
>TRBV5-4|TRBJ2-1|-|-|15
CASSPDGSSYNEQFF
TGTGCCAGCAGCCCCGACGGGAGCTCCTACAATGAGCAGTTCTTC
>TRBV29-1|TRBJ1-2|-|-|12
CSVEGDFYGYTF
TGCAGCGTTGAGGGGGACTTCTATGGCTACACCTTC
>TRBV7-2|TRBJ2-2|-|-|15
CASSPGRVNTGELFF
TGTGCCAGCAGCCCCGGGCGGGTGAACACCGGGGAGCTGTTTTTT
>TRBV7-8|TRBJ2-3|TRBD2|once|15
CASSPTGLGWDTQYF
TGTGCCAGCAGTCCAACCGGACTAGGGTGGGATACGCAGTATTTT